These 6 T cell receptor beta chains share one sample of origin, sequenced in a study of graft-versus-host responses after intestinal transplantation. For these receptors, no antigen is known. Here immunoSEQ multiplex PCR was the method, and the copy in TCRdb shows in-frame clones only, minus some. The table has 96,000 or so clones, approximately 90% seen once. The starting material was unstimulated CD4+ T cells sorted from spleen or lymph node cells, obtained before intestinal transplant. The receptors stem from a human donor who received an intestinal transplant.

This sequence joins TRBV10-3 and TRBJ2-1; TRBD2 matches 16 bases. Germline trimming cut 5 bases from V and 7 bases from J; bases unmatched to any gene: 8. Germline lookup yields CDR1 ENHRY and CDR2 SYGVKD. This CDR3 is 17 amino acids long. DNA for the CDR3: TGTGCCATCAGTCCGGGACTAGCGGGGGGGCCGAAAAATGAGCAGTTCTTC. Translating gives CAISPGLAGGPKNEQFF.

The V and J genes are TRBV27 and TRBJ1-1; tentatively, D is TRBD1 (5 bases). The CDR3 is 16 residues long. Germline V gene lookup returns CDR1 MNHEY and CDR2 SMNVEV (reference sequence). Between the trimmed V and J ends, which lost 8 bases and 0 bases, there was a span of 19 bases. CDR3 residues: CASFPLGGSMNTEAFF. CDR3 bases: TGTGCCAGCTTCCCTTTGGGGGGTAGCATGAACACTGAAGCTTTCTTT.

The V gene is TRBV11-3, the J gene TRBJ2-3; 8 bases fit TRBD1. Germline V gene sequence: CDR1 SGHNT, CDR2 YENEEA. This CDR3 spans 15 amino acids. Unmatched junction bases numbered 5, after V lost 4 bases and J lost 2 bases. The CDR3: CASSSRDRLTDTQYF. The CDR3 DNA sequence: TGTGCCAGCAGCTCTCGGGACAGGCTCACAGATACGCAGTATTTT.

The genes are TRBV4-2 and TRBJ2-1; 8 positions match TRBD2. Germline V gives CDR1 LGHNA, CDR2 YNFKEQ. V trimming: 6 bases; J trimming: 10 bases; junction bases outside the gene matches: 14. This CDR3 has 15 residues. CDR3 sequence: CASSSGTYYEDEQFF. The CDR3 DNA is TGTGCCAGCAGTAGCGGGACTTATTATGAGGACGAGCAGTTCTTC.

This CDR3 is CASSPTGGGYEQYF. As DNA, the CDR3 is TGTGCCAGCAGCCCCACAGGGGGGGGCTACGAGCAGTACTTC. The chain joins TRBV5-6 to TRBJ2-7; weak D call: TRBD1 (8 bases). CDR1 is SGHDT and CDR2 is YYEEEE in the germline V gene. The CDR3 runs to 14 residues. Trimming removed 4 bases from V and 3 bases from J, with 14 bases in between.

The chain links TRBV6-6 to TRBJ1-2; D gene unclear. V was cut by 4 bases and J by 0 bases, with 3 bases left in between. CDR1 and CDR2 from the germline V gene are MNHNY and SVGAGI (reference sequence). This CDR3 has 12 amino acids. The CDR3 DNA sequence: TGTGCCAGCAGTTCAACTAACTATGGCTACACCTTC. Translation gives CASSSTNYGYTF.